The rows below give T cell receptor beta chains drawn from one sample of a study of Tregs in tolerant kidney transplant recipients. Sequencing was performed with immunoSEQ multiplex PCR; in TCRdb, only in-frame clones are kept and a portion is missing. The sample lists some 100,000 clones, roughly 93% seen once, with roughly 0.61% in the top ten. What was sequenced was CD4+ T cells from blood. The receptors here all came from a human donor in good health. Each CDR3 is given without its conserved first and last residue. Each record gives: V gene, J gene, CDR3 length, D gene, CDR3 protein. The D gene is left open where the match is weak.

TRBV30,TRBJ1-2,8,NA,AWGGFGYT
TRBV30,TRBJ1-6,11,TRBD1,AWGGQNNSPLH
TRBV2,TRBJ2-5,14,NA,ASSAPPGTAQETQY
TRBV7-2,TRBJ1-5,16,NA,ASSLREGGRNSNQPQH
TRBV10-1,TRBJ1-3,13,NA,ASSTDRHAGNTIY
TRBV5-1,TRBJ1-1,13,NA,ASSPREFANTEAF
TRBV29-1,TRBJ2-5,10,NA,SVGEYQETQY
TRBV5-1,TRBJ2-7,11,NA,ASSFPGGYEQY
TRBV6-1,TRBJ1-2,14,TRBD1,ASSATLLQGRGGYT
TRBV7-6,TRBJ2-5,8,NA,ASGRETQY
TRBV28,TRBJ2-3,12,NA,ASIDMGETDTQY
TRBV11-3,TRBJ1-1,13,NA,ASSLKGTVNTEAF
TRBV5-1,TRBJ1-4,12,TRBD1,ASSLGQGAEKLF
TRBV19,TRBJ1-5,11,NA,ASSIEIGQSRG
TRBV5-1,TRBJ2-7,15,TRBD1,ASSLAMGTVSFYEQY
TRBV5-6,TRBJ1-2,11,NA,ASSLLQVYGYT
TRBV11-2,TRBJ2-1,13,NA,ASSLGVGGYNEQF
TRBV7-9,TRBJ1-5,11,NA,ASSLGPNQPQH
TRBV28,TRBJ1-5,12,TRBD1,ASVPGGGNQPQH
TRBV18,TRBJ1-6,14,NA,ASSPPRAGLNSPLH
TRBV27,TRBJ1-5,12,NA,ASSLYWTDQPQH
TRBV2,TRBJ1-2,13,NA,ASSLMQSPPWGYT
TRBV11-2,TRBJ2-7,10,NA,ASSLADYEQY
TRBV5-8,TRBJ2-3,10,NA,ASSLWTDTQY
TRBV6-6,TRBJ2-7,11,NA,ASKGGRAGEQY
TRBV2,TRBJ2-5,13,TRBD2,ASSDKGLAKETQY
TRBV18,TRBJ2-7,12,TRBD1,ASSPRTGRYEQY
TRBV20-1,TRBJ2-3,9,TRBD2,SARLAAAQY
TRBV6-6,TRBJ1-4,14,NA,ASSYSRGGNNEKLF
TRBV7-6,TRBJ2-3,13,TRBD2,ASSGLAGGLNTQY
TRBV10-1,TRBJ2-5,12,TRBD2,ASTRTSEKETQY
TRBV25-1,TRBJ2-7,13,TRBD1,ASSLPGTVGDEQY
TRBV18,TRBJ2-5,11,NA,ASSPEPQETQY
TRBV7-8,TRBJ2-3,13,NA,ASSYGQSGTDTQY
TRBV7-2,TRBJ2-1,13,TRBD2,ASSLALAGGTGQF
TRBV5-8,TRBJ2-7,13,TRBD2,ASSLGAGAAYEQY
TRBV7-9,TRBJ2-5,11,NA,ASSFMDTWTQY
TRBV2,TRBJ1-2,11,NA,ASRQETGGWYT
TRBV5-5,TRBJ1-5,14,TRBD1,ASSLGTAISNQPQH
TRBV19,TRBJ2-1,13,TRBD2,ASSTGLVRANEQF
TRBV5-1,TRBJ2-7,11,NA,ASKDGRGFEQY
TRBV6-5,TRBJ1-1,12,NA,ASSSPGYDTEAF
TRBV29-1,TRBJ1-3,11,NA,SAGTHIGNTIY
TRBV27,TRBJ2-1,20,NA,ASSFSRGALRDYRRTYNEQF
TRBV6-5,TRBJ2-5,11,NA,ASSRRGKETQY
TRBV14,TRBJ2-3,15,NA,ASSPPPGEPRTDTQY
TRBV5-4,TRBJ2-3,12,NA,ASSSTGRTDTQY
TRBV7-8,TRBJ1-2,14,NA,ASSLRGGQSTDGYT